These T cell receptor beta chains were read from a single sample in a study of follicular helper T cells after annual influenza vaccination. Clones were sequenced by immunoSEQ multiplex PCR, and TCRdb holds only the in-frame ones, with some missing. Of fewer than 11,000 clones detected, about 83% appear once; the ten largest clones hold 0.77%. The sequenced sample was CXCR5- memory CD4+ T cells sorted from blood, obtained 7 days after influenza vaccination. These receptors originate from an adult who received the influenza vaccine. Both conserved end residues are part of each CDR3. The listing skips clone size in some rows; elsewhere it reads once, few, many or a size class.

cdr3_aa: CAWRLAGAANTGELFF; clone_size: .; v_call: TRBV30
cdr3_aa: CASSAQGDYGYTF; clone_size: .; v_call: TRBV5-1
cdr3_aa: CASSLGTSGSQETQYF; clone_size: .; v_call: TRBV7-9
cdr3_aa: CASSPGTGGRTGELFF; clone_size: .; v_call: TRBV5-1
cdr3_aa: CASQRLGPRGSTEAFF; clone_size: once; v_call: TRBV27
cdr3_aa: CASSPWTGNEQFF; clone_size: .; v_call: TRBV5-6
cdr3_aa: CASSPTPSGGQYNEQFF; clone_size: .; v_call: TRBV5-1
cdr3_aa: CAKGTVQETQYF; clone_size: .; v_call: TRBV2
cdr3_aa: CASGGHFEQYF; clone_size: few; v_call: TRBV28
cdr3_aa: CASSPGQGSETQYF; clone_size: .; v_call: TRBV7-2
cdr3_aa: CASRNTGGNTIYF; clone_size: once; v_call: TRBV27
cdr3_aa: CASSESRAGANVLTF; clone_size: .; v_call: TRBV2
cdr3_aa: CASSVARARSNQPQHF; clone_size: .; v_call: TRBV6-1
cdr3_aa: CASSIRLQNEQFF; clone_size: once; v_call: TRBV19
cdr3_aa: CASSEAGGGQGGYGYTF; clone_size: .; v_call: TRBV6-1
cdr3_aa: CASSKVIREGRDEQYF; clone_size: few; v_call: TRBV21-1
cdr3_aa: CASSNGGSGYNEQFF; clone_size: .; v_call: TRBV28
cdr3_aa: CASSLEAGNSPLHF; clone_size: .; v_call: TRBV5-1
cdr3_aa: CASSFGGQGGQPQHF; clone_size: .; v_call: TRBV28
cdr3_aa: CATSIYRGQETQYF; clone_size: .; v_call: TRBV15
cdr3_aa: CAWRSQVEKLFF; clone_size: .; v_call: TRBV30
cdr3_aa: CASSSGQGETQYF; clone_size: .; v_call: TRBV28
cdr3_aa: CASSWGTGGNQPQHF; clone_size: .; v_call: TRBV5-6
cdr3_aa: CASSSRSSYNEQFF; clone_size: .; v_call: TRBV5-6
cdr3_aa: CASSFRTGEVAHEQYF; clone_size: once; v_call: TRBV5-1
cdr3_aa: CAWSEGTELYEQYF; clone_size: .; v_call: TRBV30
cdr3_aa: CASSQDGGGLSYNGQFF; clone_size: .; v_call: TRBV4-1
cdr3_aa: CASSDVGNQPQHF; clone_size: .; v_call: TRBV7-8
cdr3_aa: CASSQDRRQGEDSYNEQFF; clone_size: .; v_call: TRBV4-2
cdr3_aa: CASSEESLGLGYTF; clone_size: .; v_call: TRBV6-1
cdr3_aa: CASGRQGSPYGYTF; clone_size: .; v_call: TRBV7-2
cdr3_aa: CASSTTDLSYEQYF; clone_size: .; v_call: TRBV19
cdr3_aa: CASSLQTSGNTGELFF; clone_size: .; v_call: TRBV4-3
cdr3_aa: CAISGHGGNTEAFF; clone_size: .; v_call: TRBV10-3
cdr3_aa: CASSHMESPLHF; clone_size: .; v_call: TRBV6-6
cdr3_aa: CASSLRTSGRRSSYNEQFF; clone_size: .; v_call: TRBV7-2
cdr3_aa: CASSPRGAGANVLTF; clone_size: .; v_call: TRBV9
cdr3_aa: CASSLEGQGYNEQFF; clone_size: .; v_call: TRBV18
cdr3_aa: CASSNQYGYTF; clone_size: few; v_call: TRBV5-1
cdr3_aa: CASSPLVGADQPQHF; clone_size: .; v_call: TRBV19
cdr3_aa: CASTSDAKTSNIQYF; clone_size: .; v_call: TRBV9
cdr3_aa: CASQAGGRSYNEQFF; clone_size: .; v_call: TRBV18
cdr3_aa: CSAQDNYEQYF; clone_size: .; v_call: TRBV20-1
cdr3_aa: CASKMDSSNYGYTF; clone_size: few; v_call: TRBV5-1
cdr3_aa: CASSQTVAGGTGELFF; clone_size: .; v_call: TRBV5-1
cdr3_aa: CASSLDRTGGFGQETQYF; clone_size: .; v_call: TRBV5-6
cdr3_aa: CASSITADRVNEQFF; clone_size: .; v_call: TRBV9
cdr3_aa: CASSVVDRDWAGANVLTF; clone_size: .; v_call: TRBV9
cdr3_aa: CAWSPLAGGYEQYF; clone_size: .; v_call: TRBV30
cdr3_aa: CATSRDRGYGAFF; clone_size: .; v_call: TRBV15
cdr3_aa: CASSSGLDNTDTQYF; clone_size: .; v_call: TRBV4-2